The 10 T cell receptor beta chains presented below share a single source sample, sequenced in a study of cytomegalovirus exposure and HLA in healthy donors. PCR involved 60 Vbeta and 13 Jbeta primers. Clones were read by immunoSEQ multiplex PCR, and TCRdb kept only the in-frame ones, dropping some. The data show tens of thousands of clones, with 70% to 80% seen just once and roughly 10% held by the top ten. The material sequenced was PBMCs. Receptor source: a woman in her forties or fifties in good health and CMV-seropositive.

The V call is TRBV4-3, the J call TRBJ2-3; 7 positions agree with TRBD1. Germline trimming cut 1 base from V and 1 base from J; bases unmatched to any gene: 8. From germline, CDR1 is LGHNA and CDR2 YSLEER. The CDR3 spans 17 residues. The CDR3 sequence: CASSQVTGRAGTDTQYF. The CDR3 coding sequence is TGCGCCAGCAGCCAAGTGACAGGGCGGGCCGGCACAGATACGCAGTATTTT.

This chain joins TRBV27 and TRBJ1-4; TRBD1 is a possible D gene (6 bases). This CDR3 has 14 amino acids. Germline CDR1 MNHEY, CDR2 SMNVEV (reference sequence). Trimming shortened V by 8 bases and J by 5 bases, and 15 bases separated the two germline ends. The CDR3 loop is CASGTLLQNEKLFF. The DNA of the CDR3 is TGTGCCAGCGGGACACTCCTCCAAAATGAAAAACTGTTTTTT.

This clone has just one count. The gene calls are TRBV7-8 and TRBJ2-7; TRBD1 matches at 7 bases. This CDR3 region has 17 residues. The ends lost 5 bases at V and 0 bases at J; junction bases unmatched: 13. The germline gives CDR1 SGHVS, CDR2 FQNEAQ. The CDR3: CASSLTFSGQYSYEQYF. The CDR3, as DNA: TGTGCCAGCAGCCTTACATTTTCGGGACAGTACTCCTACGAGCAGTACTTC. Filled out from reference TRBV7-8 and TRBJ2-7, the complete variable domain reads GAGVSQSPRYKVAKRGQDVALRCDPISGHVSLFWYQQALGQGPEFLTYFQNEAQLDKSGLPSDRFFAERPEGSVSTLKIQRTQQEDSAVYLCASSLTFSGQYSYEQYFGPGTRLTVT.

The CDR3, as DNA: TGCAGCGCCGATACCACTGGACGGGATAACTATGGCTACACCTTC. Amino acids: CSADTTGRDNYGYTF. The chain uses TRBV29-1 and TRBJ1-2; D is unresolved. The CDR3 runs 15 residues. Trimming cost V 7 bases and J 1 base, with 19 bases left between them. Germline V gene data show CDR1 as SQVTM and CDR2 as ANQGSEA.

This chain connects TRBV6-6 to TRBJ1-1; D might be TRBD1 (5 bases). Trimming shortened V by 7 bases and J by 5 bases, and 11 bases separated the two germline ends. The CDR3 totals 12 residues. Looked up from germline, CDR1 is MNHNY and CDR2 is SVGAGI (reference sequence). In DNA form, the CDR3 reads TGTGCCAGCACCAGGGATGTGACTGAAGCTTTCTTT. The encoded protein is CASTRDVTEAFF.

The chain recombines TRBV27 with TRBJ1-4; 9 nucleotides align to TRBD1. This CDR3 region has 17 residues. V shed 9 bases and J 7 bases; nucleotides not matched to a gene: 18. The germline CDR1 and CDR2 sequences are MNHEY and SMNVEV (reference sequence). CDR3 amino acids: CASTKSGTGLISEKLFF. CDR3 sequence (DNA): TGTGCCAGTACCAAGTCCGGGACAGGGTTGATCAGTGAAAAACTGTTTTTT.

This rearrangement joins TRBV5-6 to TRBJ1-1, with D possibly matching TRBD1 (6 bases). This CDR3 is built from 13 residues. Deletions cut 2 bases from V and 7 bases from J, with 12 bases between. The germline CDR1 and CDR2 sequences are SGHDT and YYEEEE. CDR3 sequence: CASSFTGRVEAFF. CDR3 sequence (DNA): TGTGCCAGCAGCTTTACAGGGAGGGTTGAAGCTTTCTTT.

This chain joins TRBV27 and TRBJ1-3, with D perhaps matching TRBD1 (5 bases). The CDR3 totals 14 residues. Per the germline V gene, CDR1 is MNHEY and CDR2 is SMNVEV (reference sequence). V was clipped by 2 bases and J by 3 bases, with 8 bases between them. The CDR3 region is CASSLAGLGNTIYF. In nucleotides, the CDR3 is TGTGCCAGCAGTTTAGCAGGGCTTGGAAACACCATATATTTT.

V usage is TRBV4-3 and J usage is TRBJ1-2; weak D call: TRBD1 (6 bases). The CDR3 spans 16 residues. CDR1 is LGHNA, CDR2 YSLEER, per germline. Trimming shortened V by 0 bases and J by 4 bases, and 15 bases separated the two germline ends. CDR3 sequence (DNA): TGCGCCAGCAGCCAAGATAGACAGGTCTCGATCTATGGCTACACCTTC. Protein: CASSQDRQVSIYGYTF.

The J gene is TRBJ2-5, the V gene TRBV29-1; 11 bases are a match to TRBD2. Trimming removed 7 bases from V and 5 bases from J; junction bases left unmatched: 6. Germline-derived CDR1 and CDR2 are SQVTM and ANQGSEA. The length of the CDR3 is 13 residues. CDR3 loop: CSARLAGTETQYF. The CDR3 nucleotides read TGCAGCGCCAGACTAGCGGGAACGGAGACCCAGTACTTC. Combining the CDR3 with reference TRBV29-1 and TRBJ2-5 gives the whole variable domain SAVISQKPSRDICQRGTSLTIQCQVDSQVTMMFWYRQQPGQSLTLIATANQGSEATYESGFVIDKFPISRPNLTFSTLTVSNMSPEDSSIYLCSARLAGTETQYFGPGTRLLVL.